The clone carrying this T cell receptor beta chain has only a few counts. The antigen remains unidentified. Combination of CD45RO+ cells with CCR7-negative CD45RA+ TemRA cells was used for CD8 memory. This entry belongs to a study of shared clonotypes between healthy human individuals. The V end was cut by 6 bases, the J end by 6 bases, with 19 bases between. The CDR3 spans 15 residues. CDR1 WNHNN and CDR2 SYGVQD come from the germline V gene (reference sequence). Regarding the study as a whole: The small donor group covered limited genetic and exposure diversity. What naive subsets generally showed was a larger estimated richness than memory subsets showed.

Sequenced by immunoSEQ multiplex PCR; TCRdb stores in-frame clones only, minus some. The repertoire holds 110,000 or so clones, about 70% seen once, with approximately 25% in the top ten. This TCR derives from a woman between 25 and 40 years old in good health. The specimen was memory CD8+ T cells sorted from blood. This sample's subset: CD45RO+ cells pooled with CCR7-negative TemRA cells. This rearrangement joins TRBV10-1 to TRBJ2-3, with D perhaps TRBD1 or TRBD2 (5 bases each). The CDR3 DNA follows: TGCGCCAGCAGCTTCCGGGACGGAGCTGTGGATACGCAGTATTTT. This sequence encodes CASSFRDGAVDTQYF.